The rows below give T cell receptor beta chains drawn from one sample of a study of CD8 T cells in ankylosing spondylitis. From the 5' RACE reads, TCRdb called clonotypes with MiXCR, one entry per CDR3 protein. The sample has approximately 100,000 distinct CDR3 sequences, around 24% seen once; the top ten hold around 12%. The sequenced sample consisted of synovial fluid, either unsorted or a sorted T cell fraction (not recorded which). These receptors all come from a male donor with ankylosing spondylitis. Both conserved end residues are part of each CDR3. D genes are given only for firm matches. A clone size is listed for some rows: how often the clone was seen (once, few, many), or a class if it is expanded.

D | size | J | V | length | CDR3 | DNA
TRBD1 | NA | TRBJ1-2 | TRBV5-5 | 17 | CASSPAMTGGPRYGYTF | TGTGCCAGCAGCCCCGCAATGACAGGGGGCCCTCGGTATGGCTACACCTTC
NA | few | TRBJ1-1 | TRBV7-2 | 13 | CASSFEANTEAFF | TGTGCCAGCAGCTTTGAGGCAAACACTGAAGCTTTCTTT
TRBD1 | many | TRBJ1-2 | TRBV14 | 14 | CASSPQTGTYGYTF | TGTGCCAGCAGCCCCCAGACAGGGACTTATGGCTACACCTTC
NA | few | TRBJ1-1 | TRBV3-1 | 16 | CASSPSRLTVNTEAFF | TGTGCCAGCAGCCCCAGCCGATTGACAGTGAACACTGAAGCTTTCTTT
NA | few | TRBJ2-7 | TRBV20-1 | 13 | CSARTAATNEQYF | TGCAGTGCTAGAACGGCGGCTACTAACGAGCAGTACTTC
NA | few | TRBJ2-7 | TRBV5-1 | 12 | CASSVQGVEQYF | TGCGCCAGCAGCGTACAGGGAGTCGAGCAGTACTTC
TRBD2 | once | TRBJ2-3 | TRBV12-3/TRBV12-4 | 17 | CASSPQGGPGSTDTQYF | TGTGCCAGCAGCCCTCAGGGAGGGCCGGGAAGCACAGATACGCAGTATTTT
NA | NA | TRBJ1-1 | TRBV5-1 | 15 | CASSLVIGGGTEAFF | TGCGCCAGCAGCTTGGTGATAGGGGGTGGTACTGAAGCTTTCTTT
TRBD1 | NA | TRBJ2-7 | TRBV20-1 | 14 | CSARRRDREHEQYF | TGCAGTGCTAGGCGCCGGGACAGGGAGCACGAGCAGTACTTC
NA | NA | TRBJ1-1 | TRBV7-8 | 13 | CASSSTWGTEAFF | TGTGCCAGCAGCTCGACTTGGGGCACTGAAGCTTTCTTT
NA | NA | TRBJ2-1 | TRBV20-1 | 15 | CSAAGLVGSYNEQFF | TGCAGTGCCGCCGGACTGGTGGGCTCCTACAATGAGCAGTTCTTC
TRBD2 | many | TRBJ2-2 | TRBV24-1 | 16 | CATSASLAGSTEELFF | TGTGCCACCAGTGCATCTTTAGCGGGTTCCACCGAGGAGCTGTTTTTT
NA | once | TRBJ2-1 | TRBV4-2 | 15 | CASSQVDLVRGEQFF | TGTGCCAGCAGCCAAGTAGATTTAGTGAGGGGTGAGCAGTTCTTC
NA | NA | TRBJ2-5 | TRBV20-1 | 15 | CSASPGLYWGETQYF | TGCAGTGCTAGCCCCGGACTCTACTGGGGGGAGACCCAGTACTTC
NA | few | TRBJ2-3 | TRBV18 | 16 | CASSPVLSGPTDTQYF | TGTGCCAGCTCACCGGTATTAAGCGGCCCCACAGATACGCAGTATTTT
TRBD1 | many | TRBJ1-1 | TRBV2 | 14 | CASNRQGRGTEAFF | TGTGCCAGCAACCGACAGGGGAGGGGCACTGAAGCTTTCTTT